This T cell receptor beta chain was obtained from a study of shared clonotypes between healthy human individuals. Study-level information: Each donor's CD8 memory used one plate, CD8 naive two, each CD4 subset three.

CDR1 MGHDK and CDR2 SYGVNS come from the germline V gene. The trim removed 3 bases at V and 5 bases at J, leaving 5 bases unmatched. CDR3 size: 15 residues. Only in-frame clones appear in the TCRdb table, and some are missing; sequencing was by immunoSEQ multiplex PCR. Among 2 million to 3 million clones listed, approximately 90% were seen once. General study findings and limits: The rarefaction results pointed to incomplete sorted-subset sequencing despite large depth.

Of note for this clone: As yet, its antigen is unknown.

This receptor was identified in a man younger than 30 in good health. The chain recombines TRBV25-1 with TRBJ2-1, with 9 bases that match TRBD1. Material: naive CD4+ T cells sorted from blood. Subset denoted: CD45RA+ positively selected. CDR3 nucleotide sequence: TGTGCCAGCAGTGACGCGAGGACAGGGGACAATGAGCAGTTCTTC. It yields the protein CASSDARTGDNEQFF.